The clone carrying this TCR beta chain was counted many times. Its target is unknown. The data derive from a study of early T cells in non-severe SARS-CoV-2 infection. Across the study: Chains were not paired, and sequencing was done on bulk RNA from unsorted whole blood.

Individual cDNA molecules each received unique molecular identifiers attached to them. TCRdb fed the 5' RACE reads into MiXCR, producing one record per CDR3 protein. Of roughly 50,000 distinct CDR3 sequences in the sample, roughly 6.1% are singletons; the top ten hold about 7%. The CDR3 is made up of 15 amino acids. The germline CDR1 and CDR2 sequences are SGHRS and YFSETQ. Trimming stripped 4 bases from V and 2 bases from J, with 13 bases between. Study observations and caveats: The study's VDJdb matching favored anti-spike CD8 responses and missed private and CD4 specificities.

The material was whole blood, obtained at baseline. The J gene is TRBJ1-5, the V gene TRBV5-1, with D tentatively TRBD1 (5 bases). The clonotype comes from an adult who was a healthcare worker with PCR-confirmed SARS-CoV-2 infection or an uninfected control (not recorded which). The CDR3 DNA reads TGCGCCAGCAGCCCGCTAGGGGCCGGCAATCAGCCCCAGCATTTT. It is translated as CASSPLGAGNQPQHF.